Below, 11 T cell receptor beta chains from the same sample are listed, as sequenced in a study of regulatory T cells in long-lasting Graves disease. Sequencing libraries for TCR beta were prepared with iRepertoire HTBI primers and Arm-PCR of CDR3 regions. Using its own MiXCR run on the multiplex PCR reads, TCRdb lists one record per CDR3 protein. Counted here are about 440,000 distinct CDR3 sequences, around 14% occurring once; the ten biggest clones make up around 17%. Time point in this sample: newly diagnosed GD, antithyroid drugs for less than 3 months. PBMC RNA was the source of the TCR library. This sample also appeared in a second study, on T cells in Graves' hyperthyroidism and ophthalmopathy.

The sample in question was peripheral blood mononuclear cells (PBMCs), obtained at new diagnosis, from a patient treated with antithyroid drugs. The receptors derive from a woman aged 25-40 years with Graves disease.

J is TRBJ2-7 and V is TRBV28; 11 bases map to TRBD2. V gave up 3 bases and J gave up 6 bases; unmatched junction bases: 13. CDR1 MDHEN and CDR2 SYDVKM come from the germline V gene. The CDR3 totals 17 residues. The CDR3 DNA is TGTGCCAGCAGTTTTTTAGCGGGAGGGCCCCTTTTCGGCGAGCAGTACTTC. It is translated as CASSFLAGGPLFGEQYF.

This clonotype was picked up many times. The chain couples TRBV5-1 to TRBJ2-7; D is tentatively TRBD1 or TRBD2 (5 bases each). CDR1 and CDR2 (germline): SGHRS, YFSETQ. This CDR3 spans 14 amino acids. Trimming pared 3 bases from V and 3 bases from J, leaving 13 bases between. In DNA form, the CDR3 reads TGCGCCAGCAGCTCCGGGGACGGGTTCTACGAGCAGTACTTC. It yields the protein CASSSGDGFYEQYF.

There are many counts of this clonotype. This chain connects TRBV3-1 to TRBJ2-5; D is undetermined. Germline CDR1 reads LGHDT; CDR2 reads YNNKEL (reference sequence). V was shortened by 0 bases and J by 4 bases, with 9 bases between the two germline ends. This CDR3 comprises 14 residues. The CDR3 DNA reads as TGTGCCAGCAGCCAAGATCTTTCCTCAGAGACCCAGTACTTC. This translates into CASSQDLSSETQYF.

This clonotype was observed a single time. The rearrangement links TRBV19 to TRBJ1-1; possibly TRBD1 for D (6 bases). This CDR3 comprises 15 residues. The ends were cut back, 5 bases at V and 0 bases at J, with 13 bases in the middle. Germline-derived CDR1 and CDR2 are LNHDA and SQIVND (reference sequence). In nucleotides, the CDR3 is TGTGCCAGTAGTTCTACAGGGTTAATGAACACTGAAGCTTTCTTT. Translating it yields CASSSTGLMNTEAFF. Looking up the rest from reference TRBV19 and TRBJ1-1 gives the full variable domain: DGGITQSPKYLFRKEGQNVTLSCEQNLNHDAMYWYRQDPGQGLRLIYYSQIVNDFQKGDIAEGYSVSREKKESFPLTVTSAQKNPTAFYLCASSSTGLMNTEAFFGQGTRLTVV.

This chain joins TRBV24-1 and TRBJ2-1, with 9 bases identical to TRBD2. The ends lost 0 bases at V and 6 bases at J; junction bases unmatched: 5. The CDR3 spans 16 residues. Germline V gene sequence: CDR1 KGHDR, CDR2 SFDVKD. The CDR3 loop is CATSDLRLAGINEQFF. The CDR3 DNA reads TGTGCCACCAGTGATTTGCGGCTAGCGGGGATCAATGAGCAGTTCTTC.

A few counts support this clonotype. The V and J genes are TRBV20-1 and TRBJ1-2; D is uncertain. Germline CDR1 is DFQATT and CDR2 is SNEGSKA (reference sequence). The CDR3 runs 10 residues. V lost 4 bases to trimming and J lost 1 base, with 1 base between them. DNA for the CDR3: TGCAGTGCTATTAACTATGGCTACACCTTC. Residues: CSAINYGYTF.

The sample holds many counts of this clonotype. V and J are TRBV11-2 and TRBJ1-2; no reliable D call. In germline, CDR1 is SGHAT, CDR2 FQNNGV. The CDR3 loop spans 15 amino acids. The V and J ends lost 8 bases and 2 bases respectively, with 18 bases between them. CDR3 sequence reads: CASRALSGSNYGYTF. CDR3 DNA sequence: TGTGCCAGCCGCGCCCTTTCGGGGTCAAACTATGGCTACACCTTC.

CDR3 loop: CASSRSGTNNEQFF. For the CDR3, the DNA is TGTGCCAGTAGTAGAAGCGGGACGAACAATGAGCAGTTCTTC. The rearrangement links TRBV19 to TRBJ2-1; TRBD2 matches 7 bases. V lost 4 bases to trimming and J lost 5 bases; unmatched junction nucleotides: 5. This CDR3 spans 14 amino acids. CDR1 is LNHDA, CDR2 SQIVND, per germline (reference sequence).

For this clonotype: One base away lies a much larger clone, so this may be a sequencing read error. The chain uses TRBV12-3 or TRBV12-4 and TRBJ2-1; TRBD1 agrees at 8 bases. This CDR3 contains 15 residues. The CDR3 reads CASILTGVSYNEQLF. CDR3 DNA: TGTGCCAGCATTTTGACAGGGGTTTCCTACAATGAGCAGCTCTTC.

At least ten counts were recorded for this clonotype. The chain is built from TRBV6-1 and TRBJ2-3; 8 bases are shared with TRBD1. The trim removed 1 base at V and 6 bases at J, leaving 6 bases unmatched. This CDR3 is 15 amino acids long. From germline, CDR1 is MNHNS and CDR2 SASEGT. Written as DNA, the CDR3 is TGTGCCAGCAGTGAAGACAGGGGGACGGGGGATACGCAGTATTTT. As protein: CASSEDRGTGDTQYF.

This chain uses TRBV7-9 with TRBJ1-5; a possible D gene is TRBD1 (5 bases). Germline-derived CDR1 and CDR2 are SEHNR and FQNEAQ (reference sequence). The CDR3 contains 15 residues. V lost 0 bases to trimming and J lost 5 bases, with 11 bases between them. The CDR3 here is CASSLAGARDQPQHF. The CDR3 bases are TGTGCCAGCAGCTTAGCAGGGGCCCGAGATCAGCCCCAGCATTTT.